Listed below are T cell receptor beta chains from one sample, sequenced in a study of blood T cell repertoires in COVID-19. Here immunoSEQ multiplex PCR was the method, and the copy in TCRdb shows in-frame clones only, minus some. The data show 60,000 to 90,000 clones, roughly 84% seen once. The sample was peripheral blood. The receptors shown here come from a man aged 45 to 65 with acute or convalescent COVID-19. Both conserved end residues are part of each CDR3.

v_call: TRBV11-2; cdr3_length: 13; cdr3_aa: CASSLELYNEQFF
v_call: TRBV19; cdr3_length: 13; cdr3_aa: CASSKREYNEQFF
v_call: TRBV14; cdr3_length: 17; cdr3_aa: CASSQDLWGGKSETQYF
v_call: TRBV29-1; cdr3_length: 13; cdr3_aa: CSVARMNTGELFF
v_call: TRBV7-8; cdr3_length: 16; cdr3_aa: CASSLVQGRGRQPQHF
v_call: TRBV19; cdr3_length: 13; cdr3_aa: CASSSLLATEQYF
v_call: TRBV11-2; cdr3_length: 14; cdr3_aa: CASSFVQGDTEAFF
v_call: TRBV27; cdr3_length: 14; cdr3_aa: CASSQGVEGNTIYF
v_call: TRBV19; cdr3_length: 16; cdr3_aa: CASSIRRMGANQPQHF
v_call: TRBV12-3/TRBV12-4; cdr3_length: 12; cdr3_aa: CASSVGGYGYTF
v_call: TRBV9; cdr3_length: 15; cdr3_aa: CASSARDREYSIQYF
v_call: TRBV7-2; cdr3_length: 13; cdr3_aa: CASSSLLFTEAFF
v_call: TRBV2; cdr3_length: 10; cdr3_aa: CASIVAEAFF
v_call: TRBV6-1; cdr3_length: 19; cdr3_aa: CASSEQVPGLARWSGELFF
v_call: TRBV11-2; cdr3_length: 14; cdr3_aa: CASSFRTGPGGYTF
v_call: TRBV19; cdr3_length: 13; cdr3_aa: CASSQGATDTQYF
v_call: TRBV2; cdr3_length: 16; cdr3_aa: CASSERPKAGNSPLHF
v_call: TRBV5-1; cdr3_length: 14; cdr3_aa: CASSPQQGTYEQYF
v_call: TRBV28; cdr3_length: 15; cdr3_aa: CASSRSGSGNNEQFF
v_call: TRBV11-1; cdr3_length: 13; cdr3_aa: CASSRRDNGEQYF
v_call: TRBV7-8; cdr3_length: 15; cdr3_aa: CASSLEPGGTPEQFF
v_call: TRBV18; cdr3_length: 15; cdr3_aa: CASSPPGDSGNTIYF
v_call: TRBV9; cdr3_length: 17; cdr3_aa: CASTRLAGELGTDTQYF
v_call: TRBV19; cdr3_length: 13; cdr3_aa: CASSMTGGDEQYF
v_call: TRBV9; cdr3_length: 14; cdr3_aa: CASSLDSVNEKLFF
v_call: TRBV9; cdr3_length: 15; cdr3_aa: CASSSSLRRTYGYTF
v_call: TRBV11-2; cdr3_length: 15; cdr3_aa: CASSLRGTSNQPQHF
v_call: TRBV2; cdr3_length: 15; cdr3_aa: CASSEGLAGIYEQYF
v_call: TRBV19; cdr3_length: 12; cdr3_aa: CASSTQGNGYTF
v_call: TRBV5-1; cdr3_length: 12; cdr3_aa: CASSLDTYEQYF
v_call: TRBV15; cdr3_length: 14; cdr3_aa: CATSRDREYNEQFF
v_call: TRBV7-8; cdr3_length: 11; cdr3_aa: CASSLQNGYTF
v_call: TRBV7-9; cdr3_length: 17; cdr3_aa: CASSLIYRGHLYNEQFF
v_call: TRBV12-5; cdr3_length: 16; cdr3_aa: CASGFFGTSGYNEQFF